The source of this TCR beta chain is a study of blood T cells in healthy people across ages. Alongside a J-beta primer mix, a sample-barcoded 5' primer served in a second PCR lasting roughly 7 to 11 cycles. TCRdb used MiXCR to reprocess the 5' RACE reads, holding one entry per CDR3 protein. Here the sample spans about 1,000,000 distinct CDR3 sequences, under 55% being singletons. This clonotype was detected only a few times. Material for sequencing was blood. This receptor was taken from a woman aged 55-70 years in good health.

CDR3 DNA: TGTGCCAGCAGCTTAGGGGCGGTTAGCACAGATACGCAGTATTTT. It specifies CASSLGAVSTDTQYF. The chain joins TRBV7-6 to TRBJ2-3; D not resolved. CDR3 length: 15 residues. Trimming left V 1 base short and J 0 bases short, with 8 bases between. Germline V gives CDR1 SGHVS, CDR2 FNYEAQ.